The entry below gives a single T cell receptor beta chain sequence along with its context. This specimen belongs to a study of blood T cell repertoires in COVID-19. Donors were grouped by their self-reported clinical history. Germline V gene sequence: CDR1 MNHEY, CDR2 SMNVEV (reference sequence). V lost 6 bases, J lost 0 bases, and 19 bases stayed unmatched. The CDR3 loop spans 20 amino acids. As originally analysed: Reference gene primer amplification gave estimated nucleated cell counts. Sequencing used immunoSEQ multiplex PCR; TCRdb keeps in-frame clones, though not all of them. V, J and clone size reflect that table, while D and trimming were determined from the DNA. The sample has about 400,000 clones, approximately 88% seen once; the top ten hold over 0.9%.

The source is a woman aged 30 to 39 with acute COVID-19. This sequence joins TRBV27 and TRBJ2-7; 11 bases align to TRBD1. The sample taken for sequencing was PBMCs or T cells enriched from blood (not recorded which). DNA for the CDR3: TGTGCCAGCAGGGACAGGGGGCGCTTAGGTCGGGGGGGGTTCTCCTACGAGCAGTACTTC. It yields the protein CASRDRGRLGRGGFSYEQYF.